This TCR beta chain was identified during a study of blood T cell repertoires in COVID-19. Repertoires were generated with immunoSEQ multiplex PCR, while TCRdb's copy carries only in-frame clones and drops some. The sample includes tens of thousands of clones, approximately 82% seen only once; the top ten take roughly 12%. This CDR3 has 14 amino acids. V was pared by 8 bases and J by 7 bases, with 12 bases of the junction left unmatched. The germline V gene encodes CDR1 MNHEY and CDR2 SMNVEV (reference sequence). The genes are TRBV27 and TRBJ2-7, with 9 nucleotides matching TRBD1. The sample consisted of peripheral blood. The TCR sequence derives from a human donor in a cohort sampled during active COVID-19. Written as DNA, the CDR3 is TGTGCCAGCTCTACCCTACAGGGGGCGAGGGAGCAGTACTTC. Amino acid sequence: CASSTLQGAREQYF.